This T cell receptor beta chain was documented in a study of a mutant IDH1 vaccine in newly diagnosed glioma. Study information: Of the patients given treatment, about 62% were male and 37.5% were female, and a mean age of roughly 40 years was recorded.

Profiling relied on immunoSEQ multiplex PCR, and the TCRdb table lists in-frame clones only, not all of them. The data hold about 54,000 clones, with 80% to 90% observed a single time. CDR1 is SGHRS and CDR2 is YFSETQ in the germline V gene. V gave up 2 bases and J gave up 1 base; unmatched junction bases: 5. CDR3 length: 16 residues. As for time point: baseline, week 1 (first vaccination visit). Noted treatment: pre-vaccination baseline after standard-of-care therapy. Astrocytomas found in donors were new, WHO grade 3 or 4, IDH1-mutant and ATRX-lost. The TCR was taken from a man aged 18 to 30 with glioma. Sequenced here: PBMCs, sampled from a glioma patient treated with radiotherapy, temozolomide or both. The chain links TRBV5-1 to TRBJ1-4, with 7 nucleotides matching TRBD1. The CDR3: CASSLNYRGTNEKLFF. The CDR3 nucleotides read TGCGCCAGCAGCTTAAACTACAGGGGAACTAATGAAAAACTGTTTTTT.